This T cell receptor (beta chain) was identified in a study of blood T cell repertoires in COVID-19. Across the whole study: The cDNA or gDNA used as material had been derived from T cells, B-cell-depleted T cells, or PBMCs.

Trimming shortened V by 2 bases and J by 3 bases, and 10 bases separated the two germline ends. This CDR3 is built from 14 residues. The V gene's germline CDR1 is SEHNR and CDR2 FQNEAQ (reference sequence). The repertoire was sequenced with immunoSEQ multiplex PCR; TCRdb's copy has only in-frame clones and lacks some. The sample shows fewer than 120,000 clones, over 60% of them seen only once. Material for sequencing was peripheral blood. The V call is TRBV7-9, the J call TRBJ1-1, with D unresolved. This receptor was identified in a woman older than 75 with active or convalescent COVID-19. The DNA of the CDR3 is TGTGCCAGCAGCTTACGGAGCGCGGACACTGAAGCTTTCTTT. Protein sequence: CASSLRSADTEAFF.